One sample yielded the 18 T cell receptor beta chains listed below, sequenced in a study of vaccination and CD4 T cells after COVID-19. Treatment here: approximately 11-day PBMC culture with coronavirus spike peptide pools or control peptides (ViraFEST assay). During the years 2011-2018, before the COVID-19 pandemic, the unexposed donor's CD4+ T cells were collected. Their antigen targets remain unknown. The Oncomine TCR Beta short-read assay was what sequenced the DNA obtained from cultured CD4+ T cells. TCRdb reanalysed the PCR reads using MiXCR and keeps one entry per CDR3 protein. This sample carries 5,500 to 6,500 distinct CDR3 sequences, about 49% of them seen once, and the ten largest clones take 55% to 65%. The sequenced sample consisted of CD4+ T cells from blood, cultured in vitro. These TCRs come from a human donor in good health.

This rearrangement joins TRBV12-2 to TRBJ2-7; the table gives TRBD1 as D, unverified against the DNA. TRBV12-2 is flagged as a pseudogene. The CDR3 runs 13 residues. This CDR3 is CASRQGGNYEQYF. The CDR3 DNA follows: TGTGCAAGTCGCCAGGGGGGCAACTACGAGCAGTACTTC.

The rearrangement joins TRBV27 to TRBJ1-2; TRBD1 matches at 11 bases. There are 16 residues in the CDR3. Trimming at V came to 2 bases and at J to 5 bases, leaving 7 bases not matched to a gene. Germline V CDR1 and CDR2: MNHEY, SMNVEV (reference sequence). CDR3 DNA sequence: TGTGCCAGCAGTTTAGTGGGACAGGGGGTGGGATATGGCTACACCTTC. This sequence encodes CASSLVGQGVGYGYTF.

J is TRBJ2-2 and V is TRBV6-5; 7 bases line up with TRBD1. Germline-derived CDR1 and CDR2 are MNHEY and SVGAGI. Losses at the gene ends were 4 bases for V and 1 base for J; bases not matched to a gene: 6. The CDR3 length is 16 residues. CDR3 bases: TGTGCCAGCAGTTTGCGGACAGGACTGAACACCGGGGAGCTGTTTTTT. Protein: CASSLRTGLNTGELFF.

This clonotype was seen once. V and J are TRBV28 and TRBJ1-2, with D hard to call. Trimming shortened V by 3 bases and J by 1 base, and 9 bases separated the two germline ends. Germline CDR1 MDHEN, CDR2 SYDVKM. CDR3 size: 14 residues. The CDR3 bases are TGTGCCAGCAGTTTCTCCCGCATTAACTATGGCTACACCTTC. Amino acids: CASSFSRINYGYTF.

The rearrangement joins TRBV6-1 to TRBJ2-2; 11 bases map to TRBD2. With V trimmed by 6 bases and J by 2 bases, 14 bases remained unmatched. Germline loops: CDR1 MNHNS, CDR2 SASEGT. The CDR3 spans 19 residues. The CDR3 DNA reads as TGTGCCAGCAGATCACTAGCGGGGGCCAATCACCCAAACACCGGGGAGCTGTTTTTT. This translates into CASRSLAGANHPNTGELFF.

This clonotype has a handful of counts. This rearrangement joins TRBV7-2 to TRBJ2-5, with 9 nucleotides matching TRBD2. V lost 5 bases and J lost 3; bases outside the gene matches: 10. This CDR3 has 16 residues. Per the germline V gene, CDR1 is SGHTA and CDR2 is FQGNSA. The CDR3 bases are TGTGCCAGCAGCCTAGGCGCGGGGGGGCCGGAAGAGACCCAGTACTTC. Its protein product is CASSLGAGGPEETQYF.

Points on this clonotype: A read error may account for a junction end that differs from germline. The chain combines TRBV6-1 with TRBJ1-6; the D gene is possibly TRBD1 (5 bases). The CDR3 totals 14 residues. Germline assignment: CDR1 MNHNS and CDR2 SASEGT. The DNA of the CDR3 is TGTGTCAGCAGAGGGGCAGCTAATAATTCACCCCTCCACTTT. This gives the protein CVSRGAANNSPLHF.

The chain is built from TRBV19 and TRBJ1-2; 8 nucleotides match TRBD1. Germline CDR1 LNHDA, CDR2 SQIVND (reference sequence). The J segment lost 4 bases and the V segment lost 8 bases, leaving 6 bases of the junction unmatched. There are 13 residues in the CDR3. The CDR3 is CASSTGATYGYTF. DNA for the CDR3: TGTGCCAGTTCGACAGGGGCGACCTATGGCTACACCTTC.

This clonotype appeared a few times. The chain's CDR3 is CASSEGWVNQPQHF. Written as DNA, the CDR3 is TGTGCCAGCAGCGAAGGGTGGGTCAATCAGCCCCAGCATTTT. The J gene is TRBJ1-5, the V gene TRBV7-9, with D unresolved. The CDR3 covers 14 residues. The germline gives CDR1 SEHNR, CDR2 FQNEAQ (reference sequence). The germline V and J ends were trimmed by 5 bases and 3 bases, with 11 bases remaining between them.

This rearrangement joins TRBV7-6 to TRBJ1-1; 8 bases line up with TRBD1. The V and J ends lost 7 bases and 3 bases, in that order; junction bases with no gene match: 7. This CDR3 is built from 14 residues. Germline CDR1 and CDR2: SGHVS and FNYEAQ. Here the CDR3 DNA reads TGTGCCAGCACCCCAGGGACAGGATACACTGAAGCTTTCTTT. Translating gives CASTPGTGYTEAFF.

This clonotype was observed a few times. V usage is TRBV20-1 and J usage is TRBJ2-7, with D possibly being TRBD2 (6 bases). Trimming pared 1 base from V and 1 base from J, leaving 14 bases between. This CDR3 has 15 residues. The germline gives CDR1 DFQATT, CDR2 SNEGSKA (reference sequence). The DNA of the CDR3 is TGCAGTGCTAGAGCCCCCGGGAGATTATCCTACGAGCAGTACTTC. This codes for CSARAPGRLSYEQYF.

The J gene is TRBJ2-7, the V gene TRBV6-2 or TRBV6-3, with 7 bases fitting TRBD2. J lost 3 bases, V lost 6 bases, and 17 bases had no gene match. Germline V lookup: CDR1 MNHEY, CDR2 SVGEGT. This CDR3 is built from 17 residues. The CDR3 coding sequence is TGTGCCAGCAGCCGGTCGGGGAGCGGGATCCATTACTACGAGCAGTACTTC. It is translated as CASSRSGSGIHYYEQYF.

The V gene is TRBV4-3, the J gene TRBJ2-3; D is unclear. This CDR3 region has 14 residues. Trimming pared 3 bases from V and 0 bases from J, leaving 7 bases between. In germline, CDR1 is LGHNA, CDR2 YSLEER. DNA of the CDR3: TGCGCCAGCAGCCAGACGACTAGCACAGATACGCAGTATTTT. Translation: CASSQTTSTDTQYF.

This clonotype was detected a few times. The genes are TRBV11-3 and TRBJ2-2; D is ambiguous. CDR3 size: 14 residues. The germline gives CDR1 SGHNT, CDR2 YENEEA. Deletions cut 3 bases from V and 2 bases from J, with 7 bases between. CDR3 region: CASSLGHNTGELFF. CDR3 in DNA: TGTGCCAGCAGCTTGGGCCACAACACCGGGGAGCTGTTTTTT.

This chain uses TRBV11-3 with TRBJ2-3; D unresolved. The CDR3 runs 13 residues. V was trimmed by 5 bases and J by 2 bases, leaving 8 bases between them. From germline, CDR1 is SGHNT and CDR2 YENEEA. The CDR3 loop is CASSPRVTDTQYF. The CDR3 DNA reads TGTGCCAGCAGCCCTCGGGTCACAGATACGCAGTATTTT.

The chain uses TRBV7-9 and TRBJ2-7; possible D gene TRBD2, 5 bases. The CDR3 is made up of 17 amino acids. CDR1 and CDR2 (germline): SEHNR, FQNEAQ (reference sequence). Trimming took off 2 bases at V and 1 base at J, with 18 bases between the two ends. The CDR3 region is CASSLPLGQEVSYEQYF. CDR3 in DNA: TGTGCCAGCAGCTTACCCCTTGGCCAGGAGGTTTCCTACGAGCAGTACTTC.

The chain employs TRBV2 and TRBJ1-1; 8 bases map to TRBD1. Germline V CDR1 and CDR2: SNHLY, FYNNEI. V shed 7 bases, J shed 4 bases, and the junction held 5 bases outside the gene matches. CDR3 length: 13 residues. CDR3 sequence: CASNDRGGTEAFF. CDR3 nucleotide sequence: TGTGCCAGCAACGACAGGGGCGGCACTGAAGCTTTCTTT. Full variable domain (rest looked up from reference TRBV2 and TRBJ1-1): EPEVTQTPSHQVTQMGQEVILRCVPISNHLYFYWYRQILGQKVEFLVSFYNNEISEKSEIFDDQFSVERPDGSNFTLKIRSTKLEDSAMYFCASNDRGGTEAFFGQGTRLTVV.

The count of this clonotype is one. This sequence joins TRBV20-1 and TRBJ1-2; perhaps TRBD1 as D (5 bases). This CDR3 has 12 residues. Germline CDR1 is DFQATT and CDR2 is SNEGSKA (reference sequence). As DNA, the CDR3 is TGCAGCCCCGGGAGGGGCTCGGATGGCTACACCTTC. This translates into CSPGRGSDGYTF.